The 21 T cell receptor beta chains below all came from one sample that was sequenced in a study of cytomegalovirus exposure and HLA in healthy donors. A multiplex PCR was run with 60 Vbeta primers and 13 Jbeta primers. Repertoires were generated with immunoSEQ multiplex PCR, while TCRdb's copy carries only in-frame clones and drops some. In the table there are around 100,000 clones, roughly 60% of which are singletons. The sample was PBMCs. The receptors stem from a human donor in good health.

This clone was seen a handful of times. The rearrangement links TRBV27 to TRBJ2-1; 8 bases line up with TRBD1. The CDR3 covers 19 residues. The germline gives CDR1 MNHEY, CDR2 SMNVEV (reference sequence). Unmatched junction bases numbered 20, after V lost 3 bases and J lost 7 bases. The DNA of the CDR3 is TGTGCCAGCAGTTTGGGAAGAGCAGGTAGAACAGGGGGTTCAAATGAGCAGTTCTTC. Protein product: CASSLGRAGRTGGSNEQFF.

The chain is built from TRBV18 and TRBJ2-7; TRBD2 is a possible D gene (6 bases). V lost 1 base, J lost 2 bases, and 12 bases lay in between. CDR1 and CDR2 from the germline V gene are KGHSH and LQKENI. This CDR3 has 15 residues. This chain's CDR3 is CASSPRTGVTYEQYF. CDR3 DNA: TGTGCCAGCTCACCACGAACGGGAGTCACCTACGAGCAGTACTTC.

V usage is TRBV28 and J usage is TRBJ1-2; TRBD1 matches 8 bases. With 5 bases clipped from V and 4 bases from J, the junction kept 3 bases outside the gene matches. The CDR3 loop spans 13 amino acids. Germline V CDR1 and CDR2: MDHEN, SYDVKM. This CDR3 is CASSPGQGYGYTF. For the CDR3, the DNA is TGTGCCAGCAGTCCTGGACAGGGCTATGGCTACACCTTC.

The chain links TRBV4-2 to TRBJ2-7; a possible D gene is TRBD2 (6 bases). Germline V CDR1 and CDR2: LGHNA, YNFKEQ. This CDR3 is 16 amino acids long. V was shortened by 0 bases and J by 3 bases, with 15 bases between the two germline ends. DNA of the CDR3: TGTGCCAGCAGCCAAGAAGGGCTAGTGGGGGGCTACGAGCAGTACTTC. The encoded protein is CASSQEGLVGGYEQYF.

The chain carries TRBV5-4 and TRBJ2-5; D uncertain. This CDR3 contains 15 residues. V lost 4 bases to trimming and J lost 5 bases, with 18 bases between them. Germline CDR1 SGHNT, CDR2 YYREEE (reference sequence). The CDR3 DNA reads TGTGCCAGCAGCCTGGACGCAACACCGGAGGAGACCCAGTACTTC. Its protein product is CASSLDATPEETQYF. The full variable domain, its missing parts supplied by reference TRBV5-4 and TRBJ2-5, is ETGVTQSPTHLIKTRGQQVTLRCSSQSGHNTVSWYQQALGQGPQFIFQYYREEENGRGNFPPRFSGLQFPNYSSELNVNALELDDSALYLCASSLDATPEETQYFGPGTRLLVL.

This clone was counted only a few times. This sequence joins TRBV28 and TRBJ2-7; a weak D match, TRBD2 (6 bases). This CDR3 contains 15 residues. Germline CDR1 reads MDHEN; CDR2 reads SYDVKM. The V end lost 5 bases, the J end lost 3 bases, and 17 bases lay between the germline ends. CDR3 region: CASSNPGTPLYEQYF. The CDR3 region has the DNA TGTGCCAGCAGTAATCCCGGGACTCCACTCTACGAGCAGTACTTC.

The chain employs TRBV21-1 and TRBJ2-1; the table assigns TRBD1, which was not confirmed against the DNA. TRBV21-1 represents a pseudogene. There are 19 residues in the CDR3. The CDR3: CASSKEEQGANLSYNEQFF. The CDR3 bases are TGTGCCAGCAGCAAAGAGGAACAGGGGGCAAATCTCTCCTACAATGAGCAGTTCTTC.

This chain uses TRBV21-1 with TRBJ2-7; TRBD2 reflects the table's D call only, with no check against the DNA. TRBV21-1 constitutes a pseudogene. This CDR3 has 14 residues. CDR3 amino acids: CASKHLGDSYEQYF. The CDR3 nucleotides read TGTGCCAGCAAGCATCTAGGTGATTCCTACGAGCAGTACTTC.

This clone was counted only a few times. This chain connects TRBV29-1 to TRBJ2-1; D is uncertain. Germline loops: CDR1 SQVTM, CDR2 ANQGSEA. Trimming shortened V by 4 bases and J by 0 bases, and 13 bases separated the two germline ends. The CDR3 runs to 15 residues. CDR3 sequence reads: CSVGQLGSSYNEQFF. The DNA for the CDR3 is TGCAGCGTTGGGCAGCTGGGCAGCTCCTACAATGAGCAGTTCTTC.

The chain combines TRBV19 with TRBJ2-5; D unclear. The V gene lost 7 bases and the J gene lost 1 base, with 16 bases spanning the gap. Per the germline V gene, CDR1 is LNHDA and CDR2 is SQIVND (reference sequence). The CDR3 totals 15 residues. DNA for the CDR3: TGTGCCAGTACCGAGACGTGGGCAGTCCAAGAGACCCAGTACTTC. The encoded protein is CASTETWAVQETQYF. Full variable domain (missing parts from reference TRBV19 and TRBJ2-5): DGGITQSPKYLFRKEGQNVTLSCEQNLNHDAMYWYRQDPGQGLRLIYYSQIVNDFQKGDIAEGYSVSREKKESFPLTVTSAQKNPTAFYLCASTETWAVQETQYFGPGTRLLVL.

The V call is TRBV7-9, the J call TRBJ2-5; 14 nucleotides agree with TRBD2. The J call may be wrong; the DNA end is better matched by TRBJ2-7. Germline values: CDR1 SEHNR, CDR2 FQNEAQ (reference sequence). This CDR3 is 17 amino acids long. CDR3 sequence: CASSLTSGRVWADEQYF. CDR3 nucleotide sequence: TGTGCCAGCAGCTTGACTAGCGGGAGGGTATGGGCAGACGAGCAGTACTTC.

This clone was detected only a few times. This rearrangement joins TRBV7-2 to TRBJ2-1; 7 positions agree with TRBD2. Germline lookup yields CDR1 SGHTA and CDR2 FQGNSA. The CDR3 is 15 amino acids. Trimming took 1 base from V and 5 from J; bases not matched to a gene: 5. The CDR3 DNA reads as TGTGCCAGCAGCTTAGTCCTAGCGGATAACAATGAGCAGTTCTTC. It encodes CASSLVLADNNEQFF.

CDR3: CASSLTGFADYGYTF. The CDR3 DNA reads as TGTGCCAGCAGCCTTACAGGGTTTGCGGACTATGGCTACACCTTC. The chain recombines TRBV9 with TRBJ1-2, with TRBD1 as a possible D gene (6 bases). Germline values: CDR1 SGDLS, CDR2 YYNGEE. V was trimmed by 4 bases and J by 3 bases, leaving 16 bases between them. The length of the CDR3 is 15 residues.

This clone was detected a few times. The V call is TRBV6-1, the J call TRBJ2-3, with 11 bases aligning to TRBD1. J gave up 4 bases and V 1 base, and 1 base lay outside the gene matches. The germline V gene encodes CDR1 MNHNS and CDR2 SASEGT. CDR3 length: 15 residues. CDR3 sequence reads: CASSEGTGGADTQYF. DNA of the CDR3: TGTGCCAGCAGTGAAGGGACAGGGGGCGCAGATACGCAGTATTTT.

V is TRBV19 and J is TRBJ2-5, with D possibly matching TRBD2 (5 bases). The CDR3 extends over 14 amino acids. V was trimmed by 7 bases and J by 2 bases, leaving 14 bases between them. Germline V gene sequence: CDR1 LNHDA, CDR2 SQIVND (reference sequence). CDR3 bases: TGTGCCAGTACCCCGGGTCCGGGACAAGAGACCCAGTACTTC. Translating it yields CASTPGPGQETQYF.

The chain uses TRBV6-5 and TRBJ1-5; a possible D gene is TRBD1 (6 bases). The CDR3 length is 13 residues. Germline V gene lookup returns CDR1 MNHEY and CDR2 SVGAGI. The V end was cut by 5 bases, the J end by 7 bases, with 12 bases between. CDR3 amino acids: CASSQGFGQPQHF. The CDR3 DNA follows: TGTGCCAGCAGTCAGGGGTTCGGGCAGCCCCAGCATTTT.

The V and J genes are TRBV5-6 and TRBJ2-1; 11 bases match TRBD2. The germline CDR1 and CDR2 sequences are SGHDT and YYEEEE. CDR3 length: 17 amino acids. V lost 6 bases, J lost 7 bases, and 15 bases stayed unmatched. CDR3 residues: CASTYMVAGGPVNEQFF. CDR3 DNA: TGTGCCAGCACCTACATGGTAGCGGGAGGGCCGGTAAATGAGCAGTTCTTC.

The chain couples TRBV19 to TRBJ2-2; no firm D call. The germline V gene has CDR1 LNHDA and CDR2 SQIVND (reference sequence). This CDR3 is 14 amino acids long. The V end was cut by 5 bases, the J end by 6 bases, with 13 bases between. The CDR3 DNA reads TGTGCCAGTAGTCTCGCTCTTAGTTCCGGGGAGCTGTTTTTT. Protein: CASSLALSSGELFF.

The rearrangement joins TRBV4-1 to TRBJ2-1; 13 nucleotides align to TRBD2. CDR1 is MGHRA and CDR2 is YSYEKL in the germline V gene. The CDR3 runs to 14 residues. Losses at the gene ends were 1 base for V and 14 bases for J; bases not matched to a gene: 5. The CDR3 coding sequence is TGCGCCAGCAGCCAAGTCGGACTAGCGGGAGAAGAGTTCTTC. Residues: CASSQVGLAGEEFF.

In this sample, this clone turned up a few times. V is TRBV4-1 and J is TRBJ2-3, with a possible D match to TRBD2 (5 bases). Germline V gene lookup returns CDR1 MGHRA and CDR2 YSYEKL. The CDR3 runs to 12 residues. Deletions cut 2 bases from V and 6 bases from J, with 6 bases between. This chain's CDR3 is CASSQIADTQYF. The CDR3 coding sequence is TGCGCCAGCAGCCAAATAGCGGATACGCAGTATTTT.

The J gene is TRBJ2-7, the V gene TRBV6-1; D perhaps matches TRBD2 (5 bases). V dropped 5 bases and J dropped 5 bases, with 10 bases sitting between them. The germline V gene encodes CDR1 MNHNS and CDR2 SASEGT. The CDR3 loop spans 12 amino acids. CDR3 nucleotides: TGTGCCAGCAGTCGGGGTGGCGACGAGCAGTACTTC. Amino acids: CASSRGGDEQYF.